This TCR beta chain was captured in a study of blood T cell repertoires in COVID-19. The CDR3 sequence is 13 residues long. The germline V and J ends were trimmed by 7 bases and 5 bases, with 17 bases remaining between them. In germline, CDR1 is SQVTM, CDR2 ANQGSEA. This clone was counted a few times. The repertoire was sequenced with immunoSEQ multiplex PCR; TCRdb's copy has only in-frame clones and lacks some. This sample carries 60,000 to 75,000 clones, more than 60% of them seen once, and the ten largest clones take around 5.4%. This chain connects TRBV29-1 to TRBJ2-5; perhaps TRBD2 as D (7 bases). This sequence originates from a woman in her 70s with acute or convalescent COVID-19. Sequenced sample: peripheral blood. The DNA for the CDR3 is TGCAGCGCCGAAACGGGGGGCGGGGAGACCCAGTACTTC. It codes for CSAETGGGETQYF.